Following are 17 T cell receptor beta chains from one sample sequenced in a study of CD8 T cells in Susac syndrome. An input of about 0.45 to 1 ug of RNA was subjected to reverse transcription using random hexamers. TCRdb called the immunoSEQ multiplex PCR reads again in MiXCR, with one record for every CDR3 protein. The sample comprises 200,000 or so distinct CDR3 sequences, about 95% of which are singletons, and 0.085% to 0.095% rests with the top ten. Sequenced input: CD4+ T cells from PBMCs. All receptors come from a human donor with multiple sclerosis.

V gene TRBV20-1 combines with J gene TRBJ1-5, with 7 bases aligning to TRBD1. The CDR3 loop spans 13 amino acids. Germline CDR1 is DFQATT and CDR2 is SNEGSKA (reference sequence). Trimming at V came to 6 bases and at J to 5 bases, leaving 7 bases not matched to a gene. CDR3 DNA: TGCAGTGCACACCGGGACAGTGATCAGCCCCAGCATTTT. Amino acids: CSAHRDSDQPQHF.

The count of this clonotype is one. The chain combines TRBV18 with TRBJ2-3; D not resolved. V was pared by 4 bases and J by 3 bases, with 11 bases between. Germline CDR1 is KGHSH and CDR2 is LQKENI. This CDR3 region has 14 residues. CDR3 nucleotide sequence: TGTGCCAGCTCACTCCTGTCCCAAACAGATACGCAGTATTTT. Translating it yields CASSLLSQTDTQYF.

The table lists this clonotype with a count of one. This chain uses TRBV29-1 with TRBJ1-1; D gene uncertain. Per germline, CDR1 SQVTM and CDR2 ANQGSEA. The CDR3 extends over 11 amino acids. The CDR3 reads CTHSLGAEAFF. CDR3 DNA: TGCACCCACTCCCTGGGCGCTGAAGCTTTCTTT.

J is TRBJ2-5 and V is TRBV2; D perhaps matches TRBD2 (6 bases). The CDR3 sequence is 12 residues long. Germline V gene data show CDR1 as SNHLY and CDR2 as FYNNEI. Trimming left V 9 bases short and J 4 bases short, with 12 bases between. The CDR3 spells CARGGGGETQYF. CDR3 DNA sequence: TGTGCCAGGGGAGGTGGGGGAGAGACCCAGTACTTC.

V usage is TRBV24-1 and J usage is TRBJ1-5; D is possibly TRBD1 (5 bases). This CDR3 contains 15 residues. Germline CDR1 and CDR2: KGHDR and SFDVKD. V was pared by 2 bases and J by 11 bases, with 18 bases between. CDR3 sequence: CATSDSTGPGESQHF. The CDR3 DNA is TGTGCCACCAGTGATTCGACGGGGCCGGGTGAATCCCAGCATTTT.

This chain connects TRBV18 to TRBJ2-7; D gene uncertain. The CDR3 totals 14 residues. Germline V gene sequence: CDR1 KGHSH, CDR2 LQKENI. The V gene lost 1 base and the J gene lost 7 bases, with 14 bases spanning the gap. The CDR3 loop is CASSPQASYDEQYF. The CDR3 DNA reads as TGTGCCAGCTCACCACAAGCGTCTTATGATGAGCAGTACTTC.

The V call is TRBV20-1, the J call TRBJ2-7; TRBD2 aligns across 8 bases. There are 14 residues in the CDR3. Germline CDR1 DFQATT, CDR2 SNEGSKA (reference sequence). J gave up 10 bases and V 0 bases, and 11 bases lay outside the gene matches. CDR3 nucleotides: TGCAGTGCTAGAGATAACCGGGGGGGCCTACCTCAGTACTTC. This sequence encodes CSARDNRGGLPQYF.

V and J are TRBV30 and TRBJ2-1, with D tentatively TRBD1 (5 bases). The CDR3 consists of 12 residues. CDR1 is GTSNPN, CDR2 SVGIG, per germline (reference sequence). Trimming removed 3 bases from V and 6 bases from J, with 9 bases in between. The CDR3 bases are TGTGCCTGGAGCATAGGGGCCAATGAGCAGTTCTTC. Protein: CAWSIGANEQFF.

V is TRBV4-1 and J is TRBJ1-2; D ambiguous. CDR3 size: 15 residues. CDR1 is MGHRA, CDR2 YSYEKL, per germline. V was shortened by 0 bases and J by 5 bases, with 13 bases between the two germline ends. CDR3 loop: CASSQEEGGPYGYTF. CDR3 coding DNA: TGCGCCAGCAGCCAAGAGGAGGGAGGGCCATATGGCTACACCTTC.

J is TRBJ1-2 and V is TRBV7-2; no definite D call. V lost 5 bases and J 0 bases, leaving 4 bases between the germline ends. CDR1 is SGHTA and CDR2 is FQGNSA in the germline V gene. This CDR3 has 12 residues. CDR3 DNA: TGTGCCAGCAGCCCCCCTAACTATGGCTACACCTTC. Amino acid sequence: CASSPPNYGYTF.

V and J are TRBV3-1 and TRBJ1-2; 8 bases agree with TRBD1. This CDR3 contains 15 residues. Germline-derived CDR1 and CDR2 are LGHDT and YNNKEL (reference sequence). The V segment lost 3 bases and the J segment 4 bases; nucleotides outside the gene matches: 7. Here the CDR3 DNA reads TGTGCCAGCAGCCAGGGACAGGCGGTACGCTATGGCTACACCTTC. This translates into CASSQGQAVRYGYTF.

The chain carries TRBV20-1 and TRBJ2-5; no definite D call. This CDR3 is built from 11 residues. V lost 7 bases and J lost 4, with 10 bases in between. Germline V CDR1 and CDR2: DFQATT, SNEGSKA (reference sequence). CDR3 sequence (DNA): TGCAGTGTACAGCCCGGAGAGACCCAGTACTTC. Encoded protein: CSVQPGETQYF.

This chain links TRBV5-4 with TRBJ1-1; 12 bases agree with TRBD1. The CDR3 consists of 17 residues. Germline V CDR1 and CDR2: SGHNT, YYREEE (reference sequence). The CDR3 loop is CVGGDRGRVGLSTEAFF. DNA of the CDR3: TGTGTTGGTGGGGACAGGGGGCGCGTGGGCCTTTCCACTGAAGCTTTCTTT.

The chain carries TRBV18 and TRBJ2-2; TRBD2 agrees at 14 bases. From germline, CDR1 is KGHSH and CDR2 LQKENI. Trimming took 5 bases from V and 7 from J; bases not matched to a gene: 6. The CDR3 extends over 16 amino acids. CDR3 DNA: TGTGCCAGCTCATCGGGACTAGCGGGAGTTATCGGGGAGCTGTTTTTT. Translated: CASSSGLAGVIGELFF. Combining the CDR3 with reference TRBV18 and TRBJ2-2 gives the whole variable domain NAGVMQNPRHLVRRRGQEARLRCSPMKGHSHVYWYRQLPEEGLKFMVYLQKENIIDESGMPKERFSAEFPKEGPSILRIQQVVRGDSAAYFCASSSGLAGVIGELFFGEGSRLTVL.

V gene TRBV12-3 or TRBV12-4 combines with J gene TRBJ2-7, with no clear D. Trimming pared 5 bases from V and 6 bases from J, leaving 11 bases between. The CDR3 totals 12 residues. The CDR3 coding sequence is TGTGCCAGCAGTATCTGGGTTCCCGAGCAGTACTTC. It is translated as CASSIWVPEQYF.

J is TRBJ2-3 and V is TRBV9; D is unresolved. Trimming took off 2 bases at V and 2 bases at J, with 9 bases between the two ends. Looked up from germline, CDR1 is SGDLS and CDR2 is YYNGEE. The length of the CDR3 is 14 residues. The CDR3 DNA follows: TGTGCCAGCAGCGTCAGTCAGACCACAGATACGCAGTATTTT. Amino acids: CASSVSQTTDTQYF.

The chain uses TRBV2 and TRBJ1-1; D call uncertain. The CDR3 runs to 16 residues. In germline, CDR1 is SNHLY, CDR2 FYNNEI. V was clipped by 0 bases and J by 2 bases, with 13 bases between them. The CDR3 bases are TGTGCCAGCAGTGAAGCGCTTTGGCAGACTAACACTGAAGCTTTCTTT. The encoded protein is CASSEALWQTNTEAFF.